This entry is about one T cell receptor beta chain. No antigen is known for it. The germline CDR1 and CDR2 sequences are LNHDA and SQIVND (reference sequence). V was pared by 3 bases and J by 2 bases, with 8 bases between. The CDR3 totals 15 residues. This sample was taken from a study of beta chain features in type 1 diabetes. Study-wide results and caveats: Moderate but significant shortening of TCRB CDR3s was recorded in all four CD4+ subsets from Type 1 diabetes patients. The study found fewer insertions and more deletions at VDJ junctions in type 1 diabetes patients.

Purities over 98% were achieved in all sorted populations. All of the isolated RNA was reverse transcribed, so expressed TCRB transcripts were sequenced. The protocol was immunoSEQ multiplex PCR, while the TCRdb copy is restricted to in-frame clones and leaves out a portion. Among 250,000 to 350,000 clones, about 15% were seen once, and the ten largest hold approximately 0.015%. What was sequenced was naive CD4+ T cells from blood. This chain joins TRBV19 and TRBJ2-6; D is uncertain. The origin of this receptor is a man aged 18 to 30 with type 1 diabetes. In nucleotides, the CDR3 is TGTGCCAGTAGTATTGTACTTACTGGGGCCAACGTCCTGACTTTC. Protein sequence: CASSIVLTGANVLTF.